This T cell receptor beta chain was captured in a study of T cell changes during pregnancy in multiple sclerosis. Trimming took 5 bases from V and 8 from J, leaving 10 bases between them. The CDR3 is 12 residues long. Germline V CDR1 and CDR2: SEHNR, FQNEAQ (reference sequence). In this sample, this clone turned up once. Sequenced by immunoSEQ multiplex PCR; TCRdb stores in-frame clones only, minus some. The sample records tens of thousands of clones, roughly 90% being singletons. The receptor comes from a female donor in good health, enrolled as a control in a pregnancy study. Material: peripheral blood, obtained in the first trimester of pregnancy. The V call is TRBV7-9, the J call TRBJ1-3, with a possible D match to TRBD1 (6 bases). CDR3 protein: CASSVQGYTIYF. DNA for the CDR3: TGTGCCAGCAGCGTACAGGGATACACCATATATTTT.